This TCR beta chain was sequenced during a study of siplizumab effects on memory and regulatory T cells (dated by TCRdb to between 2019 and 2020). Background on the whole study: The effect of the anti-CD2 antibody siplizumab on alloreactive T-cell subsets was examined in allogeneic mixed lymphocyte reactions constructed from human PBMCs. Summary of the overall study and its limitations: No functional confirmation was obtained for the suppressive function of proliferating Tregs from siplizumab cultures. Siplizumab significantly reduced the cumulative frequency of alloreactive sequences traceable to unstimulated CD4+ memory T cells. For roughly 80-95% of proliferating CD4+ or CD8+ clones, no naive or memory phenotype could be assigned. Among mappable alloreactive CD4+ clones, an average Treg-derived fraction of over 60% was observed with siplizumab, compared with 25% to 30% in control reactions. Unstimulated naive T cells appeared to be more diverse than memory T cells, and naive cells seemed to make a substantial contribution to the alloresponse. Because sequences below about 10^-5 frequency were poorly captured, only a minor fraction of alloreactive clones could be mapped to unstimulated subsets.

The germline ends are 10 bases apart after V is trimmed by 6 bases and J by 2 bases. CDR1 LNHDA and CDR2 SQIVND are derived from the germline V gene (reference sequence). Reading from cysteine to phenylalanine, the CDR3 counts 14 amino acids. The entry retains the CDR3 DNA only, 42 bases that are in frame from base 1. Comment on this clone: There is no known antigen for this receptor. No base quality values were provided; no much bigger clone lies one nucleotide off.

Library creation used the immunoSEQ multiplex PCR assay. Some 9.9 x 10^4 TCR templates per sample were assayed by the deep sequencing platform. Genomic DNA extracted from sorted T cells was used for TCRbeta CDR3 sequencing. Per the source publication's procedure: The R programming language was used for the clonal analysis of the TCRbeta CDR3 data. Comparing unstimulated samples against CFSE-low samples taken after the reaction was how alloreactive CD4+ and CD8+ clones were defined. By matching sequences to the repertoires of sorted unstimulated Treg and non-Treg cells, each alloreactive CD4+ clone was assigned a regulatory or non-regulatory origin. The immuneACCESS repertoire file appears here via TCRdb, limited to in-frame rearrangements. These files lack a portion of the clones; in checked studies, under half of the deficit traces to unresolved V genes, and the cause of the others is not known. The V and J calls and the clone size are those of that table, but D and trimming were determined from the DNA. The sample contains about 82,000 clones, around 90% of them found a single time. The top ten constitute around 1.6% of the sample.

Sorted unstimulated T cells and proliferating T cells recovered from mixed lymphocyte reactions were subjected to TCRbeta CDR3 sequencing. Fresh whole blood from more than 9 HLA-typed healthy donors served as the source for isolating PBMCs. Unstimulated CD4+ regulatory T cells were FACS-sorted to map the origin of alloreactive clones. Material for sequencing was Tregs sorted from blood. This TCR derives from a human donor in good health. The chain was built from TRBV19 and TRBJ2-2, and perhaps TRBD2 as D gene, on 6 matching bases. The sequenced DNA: TGTGCCAGTAGGTGGCGGGGCAACACCGGGGAGCTGTTTTTT. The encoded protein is CASRWRGNTGELFF.